What follows are 29 T cell receptor beta chains derived from one specimen sequenced in a study of blood T cell repertoires in COVID-19 (TCRdb year 2020). The receptor library was made with the immunoSEQ multiplex PCR assay. TCRdb's version of the immuneACCESS table is confined to in-frame rearrangements and falls short of the full clone set. An unresolved V gene accounts for under half of the shortfall where checked; the remainder is of unknown origin. Recorded for this sample are more than 90,000 clones; 75% to 90% of them occurred a single time. Roughly 37% of the sample goes to the ten largest clones. Source material: peripheral blood. All receptors come from a man of 80 years or more with acute or convalescent COVID-19.

This clone was counted between two and nine times. The chain is built from TRBV6-2 or TRBV6-3 and TRBJ2-3, with 7 positions matching TRBD1. Losses at the gene ends were 5 bases for V and 2 bases for J; bases not matched to a gene: 1. Germline loops: CDR1 MNHEY, CDR2 SVGEGT. The CDR3 spans 13 residues. CDR3 sequence reads: CASSQGDTDTQYF. The CDR3 coding sequence is TGTGCCAGCAGTCAGGGGGACACAGATACGCAGTATTTT.

V usage is TRBV7-2 and J usage is TRBJ1-1, with D possibly being TRBD1 (5 bases). CDR3 length: 17 amino acids. The germline CDR1 and CDR2 sequences are SGHTA and FQGNSA. V was trimmed by 0 bases and J by 0 bases, leaving 14 bases between them. CDR3 bases: TGTGCCAGCAGCTTAGCTAGGTCGGAGGGGATGAACACTGAAGCTTTCTTT. Translating gives CASSLARSEGMNTEAFF.

The chain employs TRBV18 and TRBJ1-5; D not resolved. Germline-derived CDR1 and CDR2 are KGHSH and LQKENI. Trimming removed 3 bases from V and 3 bases from J, with 12 bases in between. This CDR3 has 15 residues. The CDR3 DNA sequence: TGTGCCAGCTCACCCCTCCAAACATCCAATCAGCCCCAGCATTTT. Residues: CASSPLQTSNQPQHF. The full variable domain, rest sourced from reference TRBV18 and TRBJ1-5, is NAGVMQNPRHLVRRRGQEARLRCSPMKGHSHVYWYRQLPEEGLKFMVYLQKENIIDESGMPKERFSAEFPKEGPSILRIQQVVRGDSAAYFCASSPLQTSNQPQHFGDGTRLSIL.

V usage is TRBV3-1 (or the pseudogene TRBV3-2) and J usage is TRBJ1-6, with 8 bases lining up with TRBD1. This CDR3 region has 15 residues. Trimming cost V 5 bases and J 5 bases; bases outside gene matches: 5. The V gene's germline CDR1 is LGHDT and CDR2 YNNKEL (reference sequence). The CDR3 reads CASSFRTGNNSPLHF. Here the CDR3 DNA reads TGTGCCAGCAGCTTTAGGACAGGGAATAATTCACCCCTCCACTTT.

This clone was seen more than once but under ten times. The chain recombines TRBV20-1 with TRBJ1-2; tentative D call: TRBD1 (6 bases). The CDR3 length is 11 residues. Trimming pared 4 bases from V and 7 bases from J, leaving 10 bases between. From germline, CDR1 is DFQATT and CDR2 SNEGSKA (reference sequence). CDR3 nucleotide sequence: TGCAGTGCTACAGGGGATGGTGGCTACACCTTC. Translation: CSATGDGGYTF.

The chain recombines TRBV11-3 with TRBJ2-2; a possible D gene is TRBD1 (6 bases). This CDR3 is 15 amino acids long. Germline V gene data show CDR1 as SGHNT and CDR2 as YENEEA. The V and J ends lost 5 bases and 3 bases respectively, with 13 bases between them. CDR3 amino acids: CASSPRGRDTGELFF. The CDR3 DNA follows: TGTGCCAGCAGCCCCAGGGGCAGGGACACCGGGGAGCTGTTTTTT.

The chain carries TRBV5-1 and TRBJ2-2; 7 bases agree with TRBD2. This CDR3 spans 13 amino acids. In germline, CDR1 is SGHRS, CDR2 YFSETQ. V lost 7 bases to trimming and J lost 4 bases; unmatched junction nucleotides: 4. The CDR3 region is CASGREPTGELFF. CDR3 DNA: TGCGCCAGCGGGCGGGAGCCCACCGGGGAGCTGTTTTTT.

This chain links TRBV5-4 with TRBJ2-1, with a possible D match to TRBD2 (5 bases). Germline V CDR1 and CDR2: SGHNT, YYREEE (reference sequence). Trimming stripped 4 bases from V and 4 bases from J, with 21 bases between. The CDR3 is made up of 17 amino acids. CDR3 loop: CASSTRSGPPPYNEQFF. The CDR3 DNA follows: TGTGCCAGCAGCACCCGGAGCGGCCCGCCCCCTTACAATGAGCAGTTCTTC.

This chain links TRBV6-2 or TRBV6-3 with TRBJ2-7; possible D gene TRBD2, 5 bases. V was clipped by 0 bases and J by 5 bases, with 8 bases between them. CDR1 is MNHEY and CDR2 is SVGEGT in the germline V gene. The CDR3 sequence is 13 residues long. CDR3 coding DNA: TGTGCCAGCAGTTACTCCGGGATCGACGAGCAGTACTTC. It specifies CASSYSGIDEQYF.

V usage is TRBV12-5 and J usage is TRBJ2-5; tentative D call: TRBD1 (6 bases). V was shortened by 1 base and J by 2 bases, with 11 bases between the two germline ends. The CDR3 totals 15 residues. Germline V gene lookup returns CDR1 LGHNT and CDR2 FRNRAP. CDR3 in amino acids: CASGLGRDRQETQYF. The CDR3, as DNA: TGTGCTAGTGGTTTGGGCCGAGACAGGCAAGAGACCCAGTACTTC.

The CDR3 DNA follows: TGTGCCAGCTACCCCAGGACAGCGGTGGCCTATGGCTACACCTTC. Protein product: CASYPRTAVAYGYTF. The chain has TRBV19 and TRBJ1-2; possible D gene TRBD1, 6 bases. V lost 9 bases, J lost 4 bases, and 21 bases lay in between. Germline lookup yields CDR1 LNHDA and CDR2 SQIVND (reference sequence). This CDR3 is built from 15 residues.

The CDR3 here is CASSPLAGDPGELFF. For the CDR3, the DNA is TGTGCCAGCAGCCCACTAGCGGGAGATCCCGGGGAGCTGTTTTTT. The chain joins TRBV7-9 to TRBJ2-2; 11 bases are a match to TRBD2. V shed 5 bases, J shed 6 bases, and the junction held 5 bases outside the gene matches. CDR1 is SEHNR, CDR2 FQNEAQ, per germline (reference sequence). This CDR3 comprises 15 residues. The whole variable domain, filled in from reference TRBV7-9 and TRBJ2-2, reads DTGVSQNPRHKITKRGQNVTFRCDPISEHNRLYWYRQTLGQGPEFLTYFQNEAQLEKSRLLSDRFSAERPKGSFSTLEIQRTEQGDSAMYLCASSPLAGDPGELFFGEGSRLTVL.

This clone was observed once. This chain connects TRBV11-1 to TRBJ1-1, with no clear D. Germline V CDR1 and CDR2: SGHAT, FQDESV (reference sequence). This CDR3 spans 13 amino acids. The ends were cut back, 2 bases at V and 5 bases at J, with 9 bases in the middle. CDR3 coding DNA: TGTGCCAGCAGCTTACCTGGGGAGACTGAAGCTTTCTTT. This sequence encodes CASSLPGETEAFF.

This rearrangement joins TRBV6-6 to TRBJ2-3, with D unclear. The germline V gene has CDR1 MNHNY and CDR2 SVGAGI (reference sequence). The CDR3 loop spans 12 amino acids. Trimming pared 5 bases from V and 6 bases from J, leaving 9 bases between. The CDR3 DNA follows: TGTGCCAGCAGTCCTATCGGTGATACGCAGTATTTT. This codes for CASSPIGDTQYF.

The chain has TRBV3-1 (or the pseudogene TRBV3-2) and TRBJ2-1; 15 bases fit TRBD2. The CDR3 length is 17 residues. The V gene end was trimmed by 4 bases and the J gene end by 2 bases; junction bases not matched to a gene: 3. Germline V gene data show CDR1 as LGHDT and CDR2 as YNNKEL (reference sequence). CDR3: CASSPRTSGRAYNEQFF. In DNA form, the CDR3 reads TGTGCCAGCAGCCCCAGGACTAGCGGGAGGGCCTACAATGAGCAGTTCTTC.

The V call is TRBV9, the J call TRBJ2-1; TRBD2 matches at 11 bases. Germline assignment: CDR1 SGDLS and CDR2 YYNGEE. With 3 bases clipped from V and 6 bases from J, the junction kept 5 bases outside the gene matches. CDR3 size: 15 residues. CDR3 nucleotide sequence: TGTGCCAGCAGCGGAGTAGCGGGAGGGGTCAATGAGCAGTTCTTC. It codes for CASSGVAGGVNEQFF. Full variable domain (missing parts from reference TRBV9 and TRBJ2-1): DSGVTQTPKHLITATGQRVTLRCSPRSGDLSVYWYQQSLDQGLQFLIQYYNGEERAKGNILERFSAQQFPDLHSELNLSSLELGDSALYFCASSGVAGGVNEQFFGPGTRLTVL.

The J gene is TRBJ1-2, the V gene TRBV18; 7 bases match TRBD1. The CDR3 has 16 amino acids. J lost 1 base, V lost 3 bases, and 8 bases had no gene match. Looked up from germline, CDR1 is KGHSH and CDR2 is LQKENI. CDR3 region: CASSPQGTADNYGYTF. The CDR3 region has the DNA TGTGCCAGCTCACCCCAAGGGACAGCCGATAACTATGGCTACACCTTC.

This sequence joins TRBV6-5 and TRBJ1-2, with 7 bases matching TRBD1. This CDR3 is 15 amino acids long. CDR1 is MNHEY and CDR2 is SVGAGI in the germline V gene. With 6 bases clipped from V and 8 bases from J, the junction kept 15 bases outside the gene matches. The CDR3 region has the DNA TGTGCCAGCAGACGACAGGGAAGCGCAGACGGCGGCTACACCTTC. Translating gives CASRRQGSADGGYTF.

The V call is TRBV7-2, the J call TRBJ2-7, with 11 bases lining up with TRBD1. V was clipped by 3 bases and J by 13 bases; unmatched bases: 11. The CDR3 contains 14 residues. The germline CDR1 and CDR2 sequences are SGHTA and FQGNSA. The CDR3 protein is CASSFPGQGVGIYF. In nucleotides, the CDR3 is TGTGCCAGCAGCTTCCCGGGACAGGGGGTCGGGATCTACTTC.

The V and J genes are TRBV3-1 (or the pseudogene TRBV3-2) and TRBJ2-3; maybe TRBD2 (5 bases). Germline V gene data show CDR1 as LGHDT and CDR2 as YNNKEL (reference sequence). The CDR3 runs to 16 residues. V shed 3 bases and J shed 1 base, with 14 bases lying between them. The CDR3 protein is CASSQRRSGRTDTQYF. The CDR3 DNA is TGTGCCAGCAGCCAGAGACGAAGCGGACGCACAGATACGCAGTATTTT.

The chain has TRBV5-1 and TRBJ2-5; 8 bases match TRBD1. Germline V CDR1 and CDR2: SGHRS, YFSETQ. The ends lost 2 bases at V and 5 bases at J; junction bases unmatched: 8. This CDR3 comprises 15 residues. The CDR3 loop reads CASSLLQGARETQYF. The DNA of the CDR3 is TGCGCCAGCAGCTTACTCCAGGGGGCTCGGGAGACCCAGTACTTC.

As concerns this clone: Other DNA sequences in this specimen translate into the identical CDR3. CDR3 residues: CASSIGDSTEAFF. As DNA, the CDR3 is TGTGCCAGTAGTATAGGGGACAGCACTGAAGCTTTCTTT. The J gene is TRBJ1-1, the V gene TRBV19; 7 positions agree with TRBD1. The V and J ends lost 1 base and 4 bases, in that order; junction bases with no gene match: 0. The CDR3 contains 13 residues. The germline V gene encodes CDR1 LNHDA and CDR2 SQIVND (reference sequence).

V is TRBV7-6 and J is TRBJ1-1; TRBD1 matches 8 bases. V trimming: 1 base; J trimming: 4 bases; junction bases outside the gene matches: 2. The length of the CDR3 is 14 residues. CDR1 is SGHVS, CDR2 FNYEAQ, per germline. The CDR3 is CASSLGTGSTEAFF. The CDR3 nucleotides are TGTGCCAGCAGCTTAGGGACAGGGAGCACTGAAGCTTTCTTT. The variable domain in full, completed from reference TRBV7-6 and TRBJ1-1, reads GAGVSQSPRYKVTKRGQDVALRCDPISGHVSLYWYRQALGQGPEFLTYFNYEAQQDKSGLPNDRFSAERPEGSISTLTIQRTEQRDSAMYRCASSLGTGSTEAFFGQGTRLTVV.

This clone has a single count. The CDR3 coding sequence is TGCGCCAGCAGCGGGCTAGCGGGAGCTGGCAATGAGCAGTTCTTC. It yields the protein CASSGLAGAGNEQFF. The rearrangement joins TRBV5-1 to TRBJ2-1; 10 nucleotides agree with TRBD2. Germline CDR1 and CDR2: SGHRS and YFSETQ. The length of the CDR3 is 15 residues. J lost 6 bases, V lost 4 bases, and 7 bases had no gene match. Complete variable domain (other parts from reference TRBV5-1 and TRBJ2-1): KAGVTQTPRYLIKTRGQQVTLSCSPISGHRSVSWYQQTPGQGLQFLFEYFSETQRNKGNFPGRFSGRQFSNSRSEMNVSTLELGDSALYLCASSGLAGAGNEQFFGPGTRLTVL.

The chain combines TRBV11-2 with TRBJ1-1; possible D gene TRBD1, 5 bases. Germline CDR1 reads SGHAT; CDR2 reads FQNNGV. The CDR3 totals 15 residues. Deletions cut 1 base from V and 4 bases from J, with 13 bases between. The CDR3 DNA sequence: TGTGCCAGCAGCTTAGCCCAAGTCGGGGGCACTGAAGCTTTCTTT. Its protein product is CASSLAQVGGTEAFF.

V gene TRBV15 combines with J gene TRBJ2-7, with 9 positions matching TRBD2. The CDR3 is 17 residues long. V lost 3 bases, J lost 0 bases, and 9 bases stayed unmatched. Germline-derived CDR1 and CDR2 are LNHNV and YYDKDF (reference sequence). The CDR3 nucleotides read TGTGCCACCAGCAGGCTAGCGCGCGGGAGGGTCTCCTACGAGCAGTACTTC. Residues: CATSRLARGRVSYEQYF.

The V call is TRBV5-1, the J call TRBJ1-3; TRBD1 aligns across 9 bases. After removal of 0 bases from V and 2 bases from J, the junction contained 18 bases not matched to a gene. There are 21 residues in the CDR3. CDR1 and CDR2 (germline): SGHRS, YFSETQ. The CDR3 region has the DNA TGCGCCAGCAGCTTGGAAATTCTTCTTGGGACAGGGATAGGTACTGGAAACACCATATATTTT. It is translated as CASSLEILLGTGIGTGNTIYF.

This clone was picked up one time. The rearrangement uses TRBV6-2 or TRBV6-3 and TRBJ1-5; 9 nucleotides match TRBD1. The CDR3 is 16 residues long. Trimming took 6 bases from V and 3 from J; bases not matched to a gene: 9. CDR1 is MNHEY, CDR2 SVGEGT, per germline. The CDR3 loop reads CASSESDRGDNQPQHF. In DNA form, the CDR3 reads TGTGCCAGCAGCGAGTCCGACAGGGGGGACAATCAGCCCCAGCATTTT.

The chain recombines TRBV5-1 with TRBJ2-7; tentatively, D is TRBD2 (5 bases). Germline V gene sequence: CDR1 SGHRS, CDR2 YFSETQ. Trimming removed 2 bases at V and 2 bases at J, with 11 bases between. The length of the CDR3 is 14 residues. As DNA, the CDR3 is TGCGCCAGCAGCTTAGACTACCAGACCTACGAGCAGTACTTC. Translating it yields CASSLDYQTYEQYF.